This TCR beta chain stems from a study of vaccination effects on CD4 cells after COVID-19. Concerning this clone: No antigen is known for it.

Investigators separated out CD4+ T cells once around eleven days of culture had passed. The J segment lost 4 bases and the V segment lost 8 bases, leaving 5 bases of the junction unmatched. From germline, CDR1 is SGHNT and CDR2 YYREEE (reference sequence). This CDR3 contains 13 residues. Only in-frame clones appear in the TCRdb table, and some are missing; sequencing was by immunoSEQ multiplex PCR. This table has about 37,000 clones, about four fifths appearing once. The sequence derives from a human donor who received a COVID-19 vaccine. This chain joins TRBV5-4 and TRBJ2-7; 11 bases are a match to TRBD1. The specimen comprised CD4+ T cells from PBMCs cultured without peptide, sampled before COVID-19 vaccination. CDR3 loop: CASGTGGMYEQYF. In DNA form, the CDR3 reads TGTGCCAGTGGGACAGGGGGTATGTACGAGCAGTACTTC.